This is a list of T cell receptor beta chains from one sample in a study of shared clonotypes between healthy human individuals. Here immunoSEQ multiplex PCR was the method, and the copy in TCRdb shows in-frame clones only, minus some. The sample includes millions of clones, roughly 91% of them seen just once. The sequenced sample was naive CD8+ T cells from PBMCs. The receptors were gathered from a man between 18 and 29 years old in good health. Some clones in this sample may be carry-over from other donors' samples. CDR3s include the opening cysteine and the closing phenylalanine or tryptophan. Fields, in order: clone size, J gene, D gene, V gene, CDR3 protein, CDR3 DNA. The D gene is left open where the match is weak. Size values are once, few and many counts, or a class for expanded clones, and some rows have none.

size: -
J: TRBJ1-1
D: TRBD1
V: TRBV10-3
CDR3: CAISGTGEWTEAFF
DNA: TGTGCCATCAGTGGAACAGGGGAGTGGACTGAAGCTTTCTTT

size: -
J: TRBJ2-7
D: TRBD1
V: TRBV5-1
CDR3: CASSFSGQPLEQYF
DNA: TGCGCCAGCAGCTTTTCGGGACAGCCGTTGGAGCAGTACTTC

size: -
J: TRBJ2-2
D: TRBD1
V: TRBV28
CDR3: CASRPIEPGQGNTGELFF
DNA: TGTGCCAGCAGACCCATAGAACCGGGACAGGGGAACACCGGGGAGCTGTTTTTT

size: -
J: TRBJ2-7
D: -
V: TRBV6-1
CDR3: CASRTVYEQYF
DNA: TGTGCCAGCAGGACAGTCTACGAGCAGTACTTC

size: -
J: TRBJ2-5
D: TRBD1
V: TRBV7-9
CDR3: CASSLRQGIEETQYF
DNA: TGTGCCAGCAGCTTAAGACAGGGGATAGAAGAGACCCAGTACTTC

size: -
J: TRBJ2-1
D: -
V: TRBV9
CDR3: CASSRYFSEQFF
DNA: TGTGCCAGCAGTCGCTATTTTAGTGAGCAGTTCTTC

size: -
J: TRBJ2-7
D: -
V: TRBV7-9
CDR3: CASSLGPSYEQYF
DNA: TGTGCCAGCAGTTTAGGACCCTCCTACGAGCAGTACTTC

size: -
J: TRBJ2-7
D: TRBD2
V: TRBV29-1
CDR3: CSVAGLAEGSRYEQYF
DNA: TGCAGCGTTGCGGGACTAGCGGAAGGTTCACGCTACGAGCAGTACTTC

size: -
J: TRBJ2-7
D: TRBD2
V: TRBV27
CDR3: CASSSGGQQYF
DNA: TGTGCCAGCAGTTCGGGGGGACAGCAGTACTTC

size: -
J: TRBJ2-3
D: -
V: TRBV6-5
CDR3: CATSPGPGTDTQYF
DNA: TGTGCCACCTCGCCCGGTCCCGGGACAGATACGCAGTATTTT

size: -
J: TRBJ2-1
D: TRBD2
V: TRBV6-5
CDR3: CASSSGTSGNEQFF
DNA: TGTGCCAGCAGTTCTGGGACTAGCGGAAATGAGCAGTTCTTC

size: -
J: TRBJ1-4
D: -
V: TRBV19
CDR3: CASSSYNEKLFF
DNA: TGTGCCAGTTCGTCCTATAATGAAAAACTGTTTTTT

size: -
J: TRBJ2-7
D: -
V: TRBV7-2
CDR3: CASSYYRDYEQYF
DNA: TGTGCCAGCAGCTACTACCGGGACTACGAGCAGTACTTC

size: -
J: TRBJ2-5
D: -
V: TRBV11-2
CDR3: CASSQTGRSETQYF
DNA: TGTGCCAGCAGCCAAACAGGGAGGTCGGAGACCCAGTACTTC

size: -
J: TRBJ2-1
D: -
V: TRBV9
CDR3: CASSVQTYNEQFF
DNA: TGTGCCAGCAGCGTCCAGACCTACAATGAGCAGTTCTTC

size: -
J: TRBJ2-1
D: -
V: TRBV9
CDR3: CASSVGGGGAYNEQFF
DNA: TGTGCCAGCAGCGTAGGCGGCGGAGGGGCCTACAATGAGCAGTTCTTC

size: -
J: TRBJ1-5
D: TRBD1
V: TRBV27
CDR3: CASSSDREGFNQPQHF
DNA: TGTGCCAGCAGTTCGGACAGGGAAGGTTTCAATCAGCCCCAGCATTTT

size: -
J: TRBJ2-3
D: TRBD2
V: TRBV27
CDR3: CASSLQRLSGETENVQYF
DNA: TGTGCCAGCAGTCTGCAAAGACTTAGCGGGGAGACAGAAAACGTGCAGTATTTT

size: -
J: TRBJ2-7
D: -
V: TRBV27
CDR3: CASSSRGDYEQYF
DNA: TGTGCCAGCAGTTCCCGTGGGGACTACGAGCAGTACTTC

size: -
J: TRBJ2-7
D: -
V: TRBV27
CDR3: CASSSRQDFSYEQYF
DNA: TGTGCCAGCAGTTCCCGACAGGATTTTTCCTACGAGCAGTACTTC

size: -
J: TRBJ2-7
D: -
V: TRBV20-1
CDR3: CSATTQQYF
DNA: TGCAGTGCTACAACCCAGCAGTACTTC

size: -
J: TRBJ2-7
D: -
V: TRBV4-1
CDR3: CASSQDRYISYEQYF
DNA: TGCGCCAGCAGCCAAGATCGGTACATCTCCTACGAGCAGTACTTC

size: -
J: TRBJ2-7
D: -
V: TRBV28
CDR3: CASSPRDTEQYF
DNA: TGTGCCAGCAGTCCACGGGACACCGAGCAGTACTTC

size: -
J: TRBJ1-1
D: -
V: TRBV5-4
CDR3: CASSSTENTEAFF
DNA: TGTGCCAGCAGTTCGACAGAGAACACTGAAGCTTTCTTT

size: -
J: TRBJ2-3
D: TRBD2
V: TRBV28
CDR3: CASSLEGTSGSTDTQYF
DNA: TGTGCCAGCAGTTTAGAGGGGACTAGCGGGAGCACAGATACGCAGTATTTT

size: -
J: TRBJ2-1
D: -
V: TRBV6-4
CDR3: CASSDKDRRSEQFF
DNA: TGTGCCAGCAGTGACAAGGATCGGCGATCGGAGCAGTTCTTC

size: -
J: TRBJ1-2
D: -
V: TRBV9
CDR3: CASSVAGTYGYTF
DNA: TGTGCCAGCAGCGTAGCAGGGACTTATGGCTACACCTTC

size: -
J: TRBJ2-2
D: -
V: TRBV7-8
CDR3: CASSPTGNTGELFF
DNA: TGTGCCAGCAGCCCGACAGGCAACACCGGGGAGCTGTTTTTT

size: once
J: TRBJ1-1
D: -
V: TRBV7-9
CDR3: CASRWKVTDNTEAFF
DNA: TGTGCCAGCAGATGGAAAGTGACGGATAACACTGAAGCTTTCTTT

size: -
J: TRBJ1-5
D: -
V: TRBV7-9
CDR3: CASSMDRDQPQHF
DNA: TGTGCCAGCAGCATGGATCGAGATCAGCCCCAGCATTTT

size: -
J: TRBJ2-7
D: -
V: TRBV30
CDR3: CAWRAASTYEQYF
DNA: TGTGCCTGGAGGGCAGCCAGCACCTACGAGCAGTACTTC

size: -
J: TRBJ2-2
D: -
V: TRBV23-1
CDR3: CASSQSSPGSPPTRPGELFF
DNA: TGCGCCAGCAGTCAATCCAGCCCGGGGAGTCCACCAACCCGTCCCGGGGAGCTGTTTTTT

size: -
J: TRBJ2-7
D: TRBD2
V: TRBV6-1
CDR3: CASSAPGLAGDEQYF
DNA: TGTGCCAGCAGCGCTCCGGGACTAGCGGGAGACGAGCAGTACTTC

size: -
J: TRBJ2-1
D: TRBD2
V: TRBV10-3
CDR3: CAISESTSGYNEQFF
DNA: TGTGCCATCAGTGAGTCAACTAGCGGATACAATGAGCAGTTCTTC

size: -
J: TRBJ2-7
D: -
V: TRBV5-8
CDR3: CAGGQRGYF
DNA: TGTGCCGGCGGACAAAGGGGGTACTTC

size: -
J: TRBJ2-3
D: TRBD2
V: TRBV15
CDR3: CATSRGLAGFTDTQYF
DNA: TGTGCCACCAGCAGAGGTCTAGCGGGCTTCACAGATACGCAGTATTTT

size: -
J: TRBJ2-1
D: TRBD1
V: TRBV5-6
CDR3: CASSPGTGSHNEQFF
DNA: TGTGCCAGCAGCCCCGGGACAGGGTCCCACAATGAGCAGTTCTTC